This entry describes one T cell receptor beta chain. The data were obtained in a study of blood T cell repertoires in COVID-19. The overall study: Some COVID-19 samples were acute and others convalescent; all came from the United States, Italy and Spain.

Per germline, CDR1 SGHAT and CDR2 FQNNGV. The CDR3 contains 14 residues. V trimming: 4 bases; J trimming: 1 base; junction bases outside the gene matches: 0. Donors in Cohort 3 counted as recovered after two negative PCRs, clearance, or symptom resolution. Original processing notes: Amplification of reference gene primers was used by the study to estimate nucleated cell counts. Clones were sequenced by immunoSEQ multiplex PCR, and TCRdb holds only the in-frame ones, with some missing. V and J calls plus clone size are reproduced from that table; the DNA served to infer D and trimming. The sample lists about 300,000 clones; approximately 90% were seen once.

The source is a man aged 30-40 years who had recovered from COVID-19. The rearrangement joins TRBV11-2 to TRBJ2-2; 7 bases align to TRBD1. The specimen sequenced was PBMCs or T cells enriched from blood (not recorded which). CDR3 region: CASSWDRNTGELFF. CDR3 bases: TGTGCCAGCAGCTGGGACAGGAACACCGGGGAGCTGTTTTTT.